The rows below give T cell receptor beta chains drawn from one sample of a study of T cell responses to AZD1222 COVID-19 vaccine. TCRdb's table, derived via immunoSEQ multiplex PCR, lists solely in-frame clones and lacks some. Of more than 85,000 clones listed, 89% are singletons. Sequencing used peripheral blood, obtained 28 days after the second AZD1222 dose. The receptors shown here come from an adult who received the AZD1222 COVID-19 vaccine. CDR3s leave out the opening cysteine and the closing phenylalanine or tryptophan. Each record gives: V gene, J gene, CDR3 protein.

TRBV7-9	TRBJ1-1	ASTSQKGMNTEAF
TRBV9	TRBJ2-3	ASSVGQVPTDTQY
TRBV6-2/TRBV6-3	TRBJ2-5	ASTPVRLGQETQY
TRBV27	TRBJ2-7	ASRPRGLSYEQY
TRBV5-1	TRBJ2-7	ASSSSGTLVIEQY
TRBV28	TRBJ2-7	ASSLRGGGKLYEQY
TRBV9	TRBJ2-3	ASSPASSSTDTQY
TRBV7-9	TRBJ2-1	ASSLVGGLGNEQF
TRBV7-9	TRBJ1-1	ASSLGTRNTEAF
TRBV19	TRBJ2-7	ASSTGTGGRGEQY
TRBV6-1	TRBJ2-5	ASSELDSSSQY
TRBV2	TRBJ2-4	ASSPGLIQY
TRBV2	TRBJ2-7	ASNQQGVAYEQY
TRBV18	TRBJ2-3	ASSLGQGVNTDTQY
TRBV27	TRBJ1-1	ASSPSLRFQNTEAF
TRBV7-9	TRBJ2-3	ASRFSLADTQY
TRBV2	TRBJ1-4	ASRASGEWEKLF
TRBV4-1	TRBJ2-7	ASSQTNGGTYEQY